The present TCR beta chain was sequenced within a study of T-cell reconstitution after alpha-beta-depleted transplantation in children (TCRdb year 2016). In the study overall: T-cell immune reconstitution after TCRalphabeta/CD19-depleted allogeneic hematopoietic cell transplantation in children was quantitatively tracked in the study by means of TCR repertoire profiling. The investigation overall reported the following: In some patients, high TCRbeta diversity at day 60 was attributed to recipient T cells and intrathymic progenitors that had survived conditioning. The frequencies of hyperexpanded clones fell over the following months, and after one year, T-cell counts and TCRbeta diversity were mostly attributed to newly produced T cells. The apparently early recovery of alphabetaT-cell counts about two months after transplant reportedly depended on only several hundred rapidly expanded clones that came from non-depleted graft cells.

The table lists this clonotype with a few counts. No cognate antigen has been identified for it. No base-level quality is on record; no much larger clone is a single base apart. The method behind the library was PCR. The run used an Illumina HiSeq 2500. To normalize quantification of the TCRbeta repertoire, the TCR libraries were built with molecular barcoding that relied on unique molecular identifiers. TCRdb itself trimmed the public reads at Q25 with fastp, ran MiXCR and retained productive beta chains. Every CDR3 protein is listed once, alongside the most common genes and DNA of its rows. The sample contains roughly 570,000 distinct CDR3 sequences, roughly a quarter of them found a single time. Around a third of the sample is held by the ten biggest clonotypes. According to the study, the label for this sample's treatment or condition signals: allogeneic hematopoietic cell transplantation with graft depleted of TCRalphabeta T cells and CD19 B cells. The transplant recipients were children given TCRalphabeta/CD19-depleted allogeneic hematopoietic cell grafts.

CDR1 and CDR2 (SGHAT, FQNNGV) derive from the germline V gene. Relative to germline, V is missing 1 base and J is missing 8 bases, with 15 bases of the junction outside any gene match. Measured from the cysteine to the phenylalanine, the CDR3 is 18 residues long. The kept DNA is CDR3 alone, 54 bases in frame from the first base. The chain links TRBV11-2 with TRBJ2-7, with 12 junctional bases fitting TRBD2. The sequence derives from a boy in the first two years of life with Wiskott-Aldrich syndrome, due to receive a stem cell transplant. Sequencing was performed on PBMCs, taken before TCRalphabeta/CD19-depleted stem cell transplant. The CDR3 here reads CASSLVGGQSGLAGKQYF. The nucleotide sequence is TGTGCCAGCAGCTTAGTGGGAGGACAGTCGGGACTAGCGGGCAAGCAGTACTTC.